A selection of T cell receptor beta chains follows, all from one sample in a study of T-cell memory formation after mild COVID-19. MiXCR, applied by TCRdb to the 5' RACE reads, yields one record per CDR3 protein. This table holds a few hundred thousand distinct CDR3 sequences, roughly 20% found once. Specimen: PBMCs or a T cell subset sorted from them (not recorded which). The receptors were sampled from an adult woman who had mild COVID-19 (a few samples of this study predate the infection). Cell type and time point are not known. Each CDR3 is given with its conserved first and last residue. Fields, in order: V gene, J gene, clone size, CDR3 protein. The size entry is marked missing in some rows and otherwise reads once, few, many or a size class.

TRBV5-6,TRBJ2-7,NA,CASSRGTAEREQYF
TRBV18,TRBJ1-2,NA,CASSPRQGVGEYGYTF
TRBV27,TRBJ2-7,once,CASRFGTVSTYEQYF
TRBV12-5,TRBJ2-1,NA,CASGLGQGANEQFF
TRBV29-1,TRBJ2-7,NA,CSVESGRATYEQYF
TRBV10-2,TRBJ2-1,few,CASSISMPGQEFF
TRBV7-3,TRBJ2-1,few,CASSYQRGFRPNEQFF
TRBV4-3,TRBJ2-2,few,CASSQLREGGNTGELFF
TRBV20-1,TRBJ2-3,few,CSAGRLAGTDTQYF
TRBV7-7,TRBJ2-1,few,CASSLFGRENEQFF
TRBV5-5,TRBJ2-7,NA,CASSLGTGTTEQYF
TRBV4-1,TRBJ1-2,NA,CASSHANRDRGLGGYTF
TRBV3-1,TRBJ2-1,NA,CASSQVRDKQFF
TRBV24-1,TRBJ2-1,few,CATSPSGGEDNEQFF
TRBV14,TRBJ2-2,NA,CASSQVDTGELFF
TRBV10-3,TRBJ2-2,once,CAIMGLVTGELFF
TRBV15,TRBJ1-5,NA,CATSVPGGNQPQHF
TRBV25-1,TRBJ2-4,NA,CASSEDRGKNIQYF
TRBV20-1,TRBJ1-1,few,CSARFRGRDTEAFF
TRBV6-1,TRBJ2-1,NA,CASSEVEGLSYNEQFF
TRBV19,TRBJ2-7,few,CASSIKRTGYDEQYF
TRBV4-2,TRBJ2-2,few,CASSQDPSGRGAGELFF
TRBV6-1,TRBJ1-1,few,CASSAGRGADTEAFF
TRBV5-5,TRBJ2-5,few,CASSHPGWGETQYF
TRBV12-3/TRBV12-4,TRBJ2-2,NA,CASSSGLAGVRTGELFF
TRBV20-1,TRBJ2-3,few,CSASPGYEDTQYF
TRBV5-1,TRBJ2-7,few,CASSSQGPEQYF
TRBV27,TRBJ1-4,few,CASSSETTAGREKLFF
TRBV11-2,TRBJ1-1,few,CASSFSQGGEAFF
TRBV6-1,TRBJ1-5,few,CASSARDREDQPQHF
TRBV6-5,TRBJ1-1,NA,CASRQRNTEAFF
TRBV3-1,TRBJ2-2,NA,CASSPTAGGNTGELFF
TRBV12-3/TRBV12-4,TRBJ2-7,few,CASSRLAGQYEQYF
TRBV9,TRBJ1-3,few,CASSPTGLNSGNTIYF
TRBV7-9,TRBJ1-1,many,CASRDADRTAFF
TRBV9,TRBJ2-3,few,CASSSPLGADTQYF
TRBV4-2,TRBJ2-3,NA,CASSQDHAGVDTQYF
TRBV18,TRBJ2-7,few,CASSPGLPEYEQYF
TRBV9,TRBJ2-2,NA,CASSVELMTSGRAATGELFF
TRBV6-2/TRBV6-3,TRBJ1-4,NA,CAIRKRGVEKLFF
TRBV5-1,TRBJ2-7,many,CASSSRGGLEQYF
TRBV4-2,TRBJ1-5,few,CASSQGSGDQPQHF
TRBV6-2/TRBV6-3,TRBJ2-7,few,CATGYGGTGYEQYF
TRBV4-2,TRBJ2-1,few,CASSQDLAGYNEQFF
TRBV7-3,TRBJ2-3,few,CASSPRYGGGTDTQYF
TRBV5-1,TRBJ1-1,few,CASSLGERAEAFF
TRBV10-3,TRBJ2-3,few,CAISESAGRTDTQYF
TRBV28,TRBJ2-7,NA,CASSLWGATDEQYF
TRBV20-1,TRBJ2-1,NA,CSARPLAGTYNEQFF
TRBV6-2/TRBV6-3,TRBJ1-1,NA,CASSLTLSNTEAFF
TRBV4-1,TRBJ2-1,NA,CASSQDFVPTGDPSNEQFF
TRBV15,TRBJ1-2,few,CATRRSLFSGYTF
TRBV28,TRBJ1-2,NA,CASSPPIDLDRGGYTF
TRBV5-1,TRBJ2-5,NA,CASSVSGGARETQYF
TRBV4-2,TRBJ2-5,few,CASSQDLLDGGVPQETQYF
TRBV7-9,TRBJ1-1,NA,CASSLLQGVAGAFF
TRBV27,TRBJ1-1,NA,CASSLSATGNTEAFF
TRBV21-1,TRBJ1-4,NA,CASSPSKRGTFRTNEKLFF
TRBV7-9,TRBJ2-7,NA,CASSMREYEQYF